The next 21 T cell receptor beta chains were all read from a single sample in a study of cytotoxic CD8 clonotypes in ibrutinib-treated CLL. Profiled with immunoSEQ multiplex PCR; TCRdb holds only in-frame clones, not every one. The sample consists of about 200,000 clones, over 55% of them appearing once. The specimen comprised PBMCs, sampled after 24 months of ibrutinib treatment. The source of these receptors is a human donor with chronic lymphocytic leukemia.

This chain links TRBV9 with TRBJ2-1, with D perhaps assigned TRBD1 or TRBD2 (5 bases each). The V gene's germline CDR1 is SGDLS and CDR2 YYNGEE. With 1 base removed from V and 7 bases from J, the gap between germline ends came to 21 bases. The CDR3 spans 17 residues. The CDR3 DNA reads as TGTGCCAGCAGCGTAACAACGGGGCGCAGGTTGGGAAATGAGCAGTTCTTC. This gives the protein CASSVTTGRRLGNEQFF.

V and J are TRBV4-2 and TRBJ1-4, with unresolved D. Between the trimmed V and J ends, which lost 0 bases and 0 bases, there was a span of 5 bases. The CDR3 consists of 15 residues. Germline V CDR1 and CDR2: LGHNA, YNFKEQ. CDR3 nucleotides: TGTGCCAGCAGCCAAGAATCTGCAACTAATGAAAAACTGTTTTTT. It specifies CASSQESATNEKLFF.

CDR3: CASSAPGLLYNEQFF. The CDR3 DNA sequence: TGTGCCAGCAGCGCCCCGGGACTACTATACAATGAGCAGTTCTTC. The chain employs TRBV7-2 and TRBJ2-1; 7 bases line up with TRBD2. J was trimmed by 4 bases and V by 5 bases; bases with no gene match: 8. This CDR3 has 15 amino acids. Germline V gives CDR1 SGHTA, CDR2 FQGNSA. Complete variable domain (other parts from reference TRBV7-2 and TRBJ2-1): GAGVSQSPSNKVTEKGKDVELRCDPISGHTALYWYRQSLGQGLEFLIYFQGNSAPDKSGLPSDRFSAERTGGSVSTLTIQRTQQEDSAVYLCASSAPGLLYNEQFFGPGTRLTVL.

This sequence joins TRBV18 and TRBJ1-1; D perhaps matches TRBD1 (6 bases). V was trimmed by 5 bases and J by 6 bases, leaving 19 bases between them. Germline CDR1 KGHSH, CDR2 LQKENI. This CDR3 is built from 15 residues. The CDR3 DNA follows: TGTGCCAGCTCAGCAAACCAGCAGGGGTTCGCTGAAGCTTTCTTT. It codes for CASSANQQGFAEAFF. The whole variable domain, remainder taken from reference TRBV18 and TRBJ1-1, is NAGVMQNPRHLVRRRGQEARLRCSPMKGHSHVYWYRQLPEEGLKFMVYLQKENIIDESGMPKERFSAEFPKEGPSILRIQQVVRGDSAAYFCASSANQQGFAEAFFGQGTRLTVV.

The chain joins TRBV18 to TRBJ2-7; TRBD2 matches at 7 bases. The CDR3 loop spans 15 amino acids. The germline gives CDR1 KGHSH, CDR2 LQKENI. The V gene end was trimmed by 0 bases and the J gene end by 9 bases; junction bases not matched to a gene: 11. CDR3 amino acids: CASSPPGGRDLGQYF. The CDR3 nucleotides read TGTGCCAGCTCACCACCTGGCGGGAGAGACCTTGGGCAGTACTTC.

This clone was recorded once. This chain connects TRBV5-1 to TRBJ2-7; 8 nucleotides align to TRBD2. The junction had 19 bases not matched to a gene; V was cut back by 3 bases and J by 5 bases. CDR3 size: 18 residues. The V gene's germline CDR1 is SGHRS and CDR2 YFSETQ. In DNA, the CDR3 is TGCGCCAGCAGCTGGCAACCCCGGCGGGAGGCCAAGGGGAACGAGCAGTACTTC. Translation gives CASSWQPRREAKGNEQYF.

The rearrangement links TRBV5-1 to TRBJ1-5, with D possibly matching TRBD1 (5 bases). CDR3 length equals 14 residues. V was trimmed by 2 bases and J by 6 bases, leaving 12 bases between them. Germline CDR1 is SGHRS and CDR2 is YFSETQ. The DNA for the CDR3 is TGCGCCAGCAGCTTCGGAGGGACTGGTCAGCCCCAGCATTTT. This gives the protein CASSFGGTGQPQHF. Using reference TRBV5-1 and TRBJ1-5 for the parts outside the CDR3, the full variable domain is KAGVTQTPRYLIKTRGQQVTLSCSPISGHRSVSWYQQTPGQGLQFLFEYFSETQRNKGNFPGRFSGRQFSNSRSEMNVSTLELGDSALYLCASSFGGTGQPQHFGDGTRLSIL.

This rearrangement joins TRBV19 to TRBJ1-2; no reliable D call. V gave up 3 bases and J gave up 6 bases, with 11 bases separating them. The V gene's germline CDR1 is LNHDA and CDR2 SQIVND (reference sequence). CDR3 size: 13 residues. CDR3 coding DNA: TGTGCCAGTAGTATCGACCGAGCGAATGGCTACACCTTC. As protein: CASSIDRANGYTF.

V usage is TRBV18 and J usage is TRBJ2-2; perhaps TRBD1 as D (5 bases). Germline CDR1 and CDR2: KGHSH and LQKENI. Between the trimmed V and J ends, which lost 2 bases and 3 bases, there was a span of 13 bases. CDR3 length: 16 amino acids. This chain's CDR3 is CASSPNDGAYTGELFF. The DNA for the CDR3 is TGTGCCAGCTCACCAAACGATGGGGCCTACACCGGGGAGCTGTTTTTT.

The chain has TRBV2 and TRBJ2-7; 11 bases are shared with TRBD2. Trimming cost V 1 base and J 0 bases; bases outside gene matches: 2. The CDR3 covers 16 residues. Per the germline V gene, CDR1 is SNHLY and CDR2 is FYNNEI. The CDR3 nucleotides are TGTGCCAGCAGTGAAGGGACTAGCGGGTACTCCTACGAGCAGTACTTC. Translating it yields CASSEGTSGYSYEQYF.

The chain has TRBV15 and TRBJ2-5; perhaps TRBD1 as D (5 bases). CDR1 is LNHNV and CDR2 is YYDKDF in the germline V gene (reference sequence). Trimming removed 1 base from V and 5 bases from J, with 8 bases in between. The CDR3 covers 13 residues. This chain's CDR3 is CATSRAPGETQYF. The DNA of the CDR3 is TGTGCCACCAGCAGAGCCCCAGGGGAGACCCAGTACTTC.

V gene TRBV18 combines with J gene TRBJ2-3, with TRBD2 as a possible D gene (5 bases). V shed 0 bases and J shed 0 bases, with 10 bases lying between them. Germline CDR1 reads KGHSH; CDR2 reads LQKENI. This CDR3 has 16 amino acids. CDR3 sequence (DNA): TGTGCCAGCTCACCACCGGCGGGTTCCAGCACAGATACGCAGTATTTT. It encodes CASSPPAGSSTDTQYF.

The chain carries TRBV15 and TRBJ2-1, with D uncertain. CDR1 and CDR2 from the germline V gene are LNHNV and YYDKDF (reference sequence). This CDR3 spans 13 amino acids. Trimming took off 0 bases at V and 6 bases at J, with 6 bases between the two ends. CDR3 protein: CATSRDGSNEQFF. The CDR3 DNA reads TGTGCCACCAGCAGAGATGGGTCCAATGAGCAGTTCTTC.

The CDR3 bases are TGTGCCAGCAGTTTACCCGGGGTTAGCGAGCAGTACTTC. Amino acids: CASSLPGVSEQYF. The chain joins TRBV27 to TRBJ2-7, with a weak D call TRBD2 (5 bases). Trimming removed 2 bases from V and 6 bases from J, with 11 bases in between. Germline CDR1 is MNHEY and CDR2 is SMNVEV (reference sequence). CDR3 size: 13 residues.

CDR3 in amino acids: CASSLGAGVSSEQFF. Written as DNA, the CDR3 is TGTGCCAGCAGCTTAGGGGCGGGAGTATCGAGTGAGCAGTTCTTC. The rearrangement joins TRBV7-6 to TRBJ2-1; 7 bases are shared with TRBD2. Looked up from germline, CDR1 is SGHVS and CDR2 is FNYEAQ. The J segment lost 9 bases and the V segment lost 1 base, leaving 9 bases of the junction unmatched. This CDR3 spans 15 amino acids.

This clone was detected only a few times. This CDR3 reads CSVGEGNYGYTF. The CDR3 nucleotides are TGCAGCGTTGGGGAAGGGAACTATGGCTACACCTTC. This chain connects TRBV29-1 to TRBJ1-2; no definite D call. The CDR3 consists of 12 residues. The germline V gene has CDR1 SQVTM and CDR2 ANQGSEA. The V end lost 4 bases, the J end lost 2 bases, and 8 bases lay between the germline ends.

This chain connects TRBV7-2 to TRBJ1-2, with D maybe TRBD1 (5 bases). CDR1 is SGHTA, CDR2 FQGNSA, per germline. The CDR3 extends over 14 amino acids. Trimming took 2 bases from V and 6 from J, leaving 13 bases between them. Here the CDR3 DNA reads TGTGCCAGCAGCTTAATGATGGCAGGGAATGGCTACACCTTC. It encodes CASSLMMAGNGYTF. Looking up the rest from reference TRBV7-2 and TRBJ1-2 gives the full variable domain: GAGVSQSPSNKVTEKGKDVELRCDPISGHTALYWYRQSLGQGLEFLIYFQGNSAPDKSGLPSDRFSAERTGGSVSTLTIQRTQQEDSAVYLCASSLMMAGNGYTFGSGTRLTVV.

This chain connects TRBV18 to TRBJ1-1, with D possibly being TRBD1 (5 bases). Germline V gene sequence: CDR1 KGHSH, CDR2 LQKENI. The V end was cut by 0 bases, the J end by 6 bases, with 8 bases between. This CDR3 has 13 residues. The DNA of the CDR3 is TGTGCCAGCTCACCACCCGGGGCAGCTGAAGCTTTCTTT. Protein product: CASSPPGAAEAFF.

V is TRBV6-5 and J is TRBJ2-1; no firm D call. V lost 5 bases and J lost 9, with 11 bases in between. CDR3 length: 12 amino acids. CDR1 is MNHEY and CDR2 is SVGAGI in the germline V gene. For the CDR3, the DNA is TGTGCCAGCAGTACCCCACTGCGTGAGCAGTTCTTC. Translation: CASSTPLREQFF.

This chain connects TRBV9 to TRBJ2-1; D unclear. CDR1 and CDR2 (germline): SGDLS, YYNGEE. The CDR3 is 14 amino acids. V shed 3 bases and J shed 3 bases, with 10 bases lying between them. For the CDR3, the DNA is TGTGCCAGCAGCGCGGACGGATACTACAATGAGCAGTTCTTC. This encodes CASSADGYYNEQFF.

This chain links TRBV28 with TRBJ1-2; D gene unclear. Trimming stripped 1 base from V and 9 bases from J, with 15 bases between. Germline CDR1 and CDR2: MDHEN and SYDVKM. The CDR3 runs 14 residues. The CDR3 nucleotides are TGTGCCAGCAGTTTATACCACAAGGGTGAAAGCTACACCTTC. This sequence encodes CASSLYHKGESYTF.